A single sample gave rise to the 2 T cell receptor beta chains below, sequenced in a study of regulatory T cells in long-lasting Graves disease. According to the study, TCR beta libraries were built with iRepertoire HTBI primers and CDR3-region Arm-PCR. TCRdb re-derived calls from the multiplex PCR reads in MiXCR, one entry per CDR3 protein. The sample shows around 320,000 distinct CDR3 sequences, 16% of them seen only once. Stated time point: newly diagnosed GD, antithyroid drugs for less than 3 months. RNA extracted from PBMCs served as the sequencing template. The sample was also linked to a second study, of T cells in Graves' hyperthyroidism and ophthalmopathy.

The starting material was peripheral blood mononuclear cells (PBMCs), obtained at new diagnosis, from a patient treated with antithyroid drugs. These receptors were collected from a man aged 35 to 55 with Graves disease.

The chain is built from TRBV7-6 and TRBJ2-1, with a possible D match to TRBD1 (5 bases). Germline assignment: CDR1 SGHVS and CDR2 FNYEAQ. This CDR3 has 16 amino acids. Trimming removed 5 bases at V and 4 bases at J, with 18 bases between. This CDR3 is CASSPVGHAAYNEQFF. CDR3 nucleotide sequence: TGTGCCAGCAGCCCTGTAGGACACGCCGCGTACAATGAGCAGTTCTTC. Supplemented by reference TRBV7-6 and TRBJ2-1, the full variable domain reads GAGVSQSPRYKVTKRGQDVALRCDPISGHVSLYWYRQALGQGPEFLTYFNYEAQQDKSGLPNDRFSAERPEGSISTLTIQRTEQRDSAMYRCASSPVGHAAYNEQFFGPGTRLTVL.

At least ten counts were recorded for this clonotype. In DNA form, the CDR3 reads TGTGCCAGCAGTTTCCTACCCCCTCGGGACTATGGCTACACCTTC. Amino acid sequence: CASSFLPPRDYGYTF. J is TRBJ1-2 and V is TRBV12-3 or TRBV12-4; D is undetermined. V lost 3 bases and J lost 3, with 14 bases in between. The CDR3 has 15 residues.